The TCR beta chain described here comes from a study of beta chain features in type 1 diabetes (dated by TCRdb to about 2018). Background for the entire study: Mean age, gender distribution, total cell number and subset yield did not differ between patients and healthy donors. A total of 100 million to 110 million sorted cells were examined across all samples, and a strong correlation was observed between cell number per subset and RNA yield. In the study, TCRB repertoires of sorted circulating CD4+ T cell subsets from recently diagnosed type 1 diabetes patients were compared with those of matched healthy donors. Naive and central memory subsets were obtained from all 30 or so donors, but regulatory and stem cell-like memory subsets were isolated from only 8 patients and roughly 8 healthy donors.

Taken from cysteine to phenylalanine, the CDR3 has 15 residues. Solely the CDR3 DNA is kept, with 45 bases framed from the first base. From a lookup of the germline V gene, CDR1 and CDR2 are SGHAT and FQNNGV. This clone came up a few times. Its recognized antigen is unknown. One end of the junction does not line up with germline, which may come from a read error. All of the isolated RNA was reverse transcribed with the High Capacity cDNA Reverse Transcription Kit, so expressed TCRB transcripts were sequenced. Deep immunoSEQ sequencing was performed on naive, central memory and regulatory T cell samples, with an average of around 3.4 million total reads per sample. After sorted cells were lysed in RLT buffer, RNA was extracted with DNase-treated RNeasy Micro or Mini kits, with the choice depending on cell number. To prevent cross-contamination, each cell subset was processed individually, whereas patient and healthy donor samples were processed jointly. The immunoSEQ multiplex PCR was used to amplify TCRB sequences from cDNA, yielding 87-bp fragments that span the CDR3 region. The amplicons were sequenced using the Illumina HiSeq platform. Per the authors' processing: PCR bias was corrected computationally using synthetic template baselines, and reads within Hamming distance 2 were collapsed, with unmergeable singletons discarded. Reads were aligned against IMGT so that V, D and J genes, CDR3 length and insertions or deletions at six rearrangement sites could be assigned. Within each subset, clonotype counts were normalized to sorted cell number, and only after that were true diversity and Gini coefficients computed with the tcR R package. Repertoire sharing was quantified using the overlap coefficient calculated on TCRB nucleotide sequences. Drawn from immuneACCESS, this table holds only the in-frame rearrangements with V and J called that TCRdb kept. Clones are partly lost; checked studies trace under half to an unresolved V gene and leave the rest unexplained. From that table come the V and J calls and clone size; the DNA was used to work out D and trimming. Here the sample has under 300,000 clones; about 26% occur a single time. The top ten constitute 3.5% to 4% of the sample.

A single peripheral blood draw of 90 to 150 mL on average was collected from each donor into heparinised tubes. Naive, central memory, regulatory and stem cell-like memory CD4+ T cells were sorted on a BD FACSAria II using a panel including CD45RO, CCR7, CD25, CD127, CD95 and CD27. Every sorted population had a purity above 95%. Right away, PBMCs were isolated by Lymphoprep density gradient centrifugation and were stained directly, with no culture step. To minimize batch effects, samples were stained and sorted in pairs, one healthy donor with one patient per experiment. Paper-wide results and their limitations: Naive, central memory and regulatory TCRB repertoires appeared more similar among patients than among healthy donors. Patients with type 1 diabetes made fewer insertions and deleted more nucleotides at VDJ recombination sites, implying thymic rearrangement abnormalities. Type 1 diabetes patients showed a moderate but significant shortening of TCRB CDR3 length in all four CD4+ subsets. HLA sub-analyses involved small numbers of individuals, so any influence of HLA type on TCRB rearrangement remained unresolved. Because cDNA was sequenced instead of genomic DNA, activated cells with high expression could be over-represented, although the groups did not differ in activation or CD3 levels. PCR may preferentially amplify shorter templates, but because patient and control samples were amplified and corrected together, any resulting skew would affect both groups equally.

Rearrangement joined TRBV11-2 to TRBJ2-7; the D region is possibly TRBD1 or TRBD2, each matching across 6 bases. This TCR derives from a man younger than 45 in good health. Material: central memory CD4+ T cells from blood. The DNA reads as follows: TGTGCCAGCAGCGTAGATAGCGGAGGGGGCTACGAGCAGTACTTC. It translates to CASSVDSGGGYEQYF.